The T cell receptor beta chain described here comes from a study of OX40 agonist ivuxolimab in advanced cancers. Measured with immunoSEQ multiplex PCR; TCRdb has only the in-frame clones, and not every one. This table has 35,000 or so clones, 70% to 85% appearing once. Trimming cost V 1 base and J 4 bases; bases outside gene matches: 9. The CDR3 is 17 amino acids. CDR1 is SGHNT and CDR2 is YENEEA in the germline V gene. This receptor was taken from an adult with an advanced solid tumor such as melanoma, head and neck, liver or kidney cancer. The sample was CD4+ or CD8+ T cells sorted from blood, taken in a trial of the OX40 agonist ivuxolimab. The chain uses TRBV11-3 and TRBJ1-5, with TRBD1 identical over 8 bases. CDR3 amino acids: CASSLGYRDRPNQPQHF. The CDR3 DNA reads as TGTGCCAGCAGCTTAGGGTACCGGGACAGGCCTAATCAGCCCCAGCATTTT.